Presented here are 12 T cell receptor beta chains from one specimen sequenced in a study of T cell clonality in common variable immunodeficiency. Data came from immunoSEQ multiplex PCR; TCRdb stores just in-frame clones and leaves some out. Listed for the sample are roughly 30,000 clones, none seen a single time. Sequenced: peripheral blood mononuclear cells. These receptors all come from a person aged 18 to 69 in good health.

This clone was observed many times. Read sequence stops 3 residues before the CDR3 end, and the germline J gene provides the missing end. The gene calls are TRBV5-1 and TRBJ2-7; no firm D call. This CDR3 region has 13 residues. Per germline, CDR1 SGHRS and CDR2 YFSETQ. Trimming pared 0 bases from V and 0 bases from J, leaving 4 bases between. Partial CDR3 DNA: TGCGCCAGCAGCTTGGGGGCCTCCTACGAG. Translating gives CASSLGASYE. The full CDR3 protein reads CASSLGASYEQYF.

The sample holds a few counts of this clone. The read terminates 3 residues ahead of where the CDR3 ends, so the germline J gene completes it. This chain joins TRBV6-2 or TRBV6-3 and TRBJ2-3, with D possibly matching TRBD1 (6 bases). Germline CDR1 MNHEY, CDR2 SVGEGT. CDR3 length: 15 residues. CDR3 protein: CASSRDPRGRETQYF. The part of the CDR3 DNA that was read is TGTGCCAGCAGTCGGGACCCCAGGGGCCGAGAGACG.

Comments on this clone: The CDR3 goes on 3 residues after the read ends, and that part is filled in from the germline J gene. The V gene is TRBV20-1, the J gene TRBJ1-4; 9 bases line up with TRBD1. The length of the CDR3 is 13 residues. Per the germline V gene, CDR1 is DFQATT and CDR2 is SNEGSKA (reference sequence). CDR3 loop: CSAARTGESPLFF. The covered CDR3 bases are TGCAGTGCTGCCCGGACAGGGGAGTCACCA.

This clone appeared a few times. The CDR3 extends 3 residues past the end of the read, so its final part is completed from the germline J gene. The sample has other DNA sequences that encode this CDR3 too. This chain links TRBV18 with TRBJ1-3; the D gene is possibly TRBD1 (6 bases). The germline V gene encodes CDR1 KGHSH and CDR2 LQKENI. V lost 5 bases to trimming and J lost 7 bases, with 21 bases between them. The length of the CDR3 is 16 residues. The CDR3 protein is CASSSIQGVSLNTIYF. The sequenced part of the CDR3 DNA is TGTGCCAGCTCATCAATACAGGGAGTGAGTTTGAACACC. Variable domain in full (rest from reference TRBV18 and TRBJ1-3): NAGVMQNPRHLVRRRGQEARLRCSPMKGHSHVYWYRQLPEEGLKFMVYLQKENIIDESGMPKERFSAEFPKEGPSILRIQQVVRGDSAAYFCASSSIQGVSLNTIYFGEGSWLTVV.

This clone was recorded a few times. Sequencing ends 3 residues short of the CDR3 end; the germline J gene provides the rest. This chain joins TRBV30 and TRBJ1-2; a weak D match, TRBD1 (5 bases). V was cut by 0 bases and J by 4 bases, with 12 bases left in between. The CDR3 covers 14 residues. Germline V gene lookup returns CDR1 GTSNPN and CDR2 SVGIG (reference sequence). The DNA read from the CDR3 is TGTGCCTGGAGTGTAGACAGAATCGGCTATGGC. It specifies CAWSVDRIGYG. The CDR3 as a whole reads CAWSVDRIGYGYTF.

This clone was counted at least ten times. The CDR3 end is not reached by the read, which stops 3 residues before it; the germline J gene fills it in. The chain couples TRBV6-1 to TRBJ2-2; 7 bases agree with TRBD1. The CDR3 loop spans 17 amino acids. Germline V gene lookup returns CDR1 MNHNS and CDR2 SASEGT. V shed 2 bases and J 5 bases; nucleotides not matched to a gene: 11. The CDR3 spells CASSEPGYRGETGELFF. The CDR3 bases that were read are TGTGCCAGCAGTGAACCGGGGTACAGGGGAGAAACCGGGGAG.

This clone was found many times. Read data end 3 residues before the CDR3 end; the end is taken from the germline J gene. The gene calls are TRBV2 and TRBJ2-7; D is unresolved. The CDR3 consists of 10 residues. Germline values: CDR1 SNHLY, CDR2 FYNNEI. V lost 10 bases and J lost 3, with 7 bases in between. CDR3 sequence: CATGVYEQYF. The covered CDR3 bases are TGTGCCACAGGAGTCTACGAG.

This clone was observed many times. The read ends 3 residues early relative to the CDR3; the germline J gene fills the gap. The chain employs TRBV4-2 and TRBJ2-7, with 10 bases that match TRBD1. This CDR3 is built from 14 residues. V shed 5 bases and J 6 bases; nucleotides not matched to a gene: 7. Germline CDR1 reads LGHNA; CDR2 reads YNFKEQ. CDR3 in amino acids: CASSSTDRGGEQYF. The sequenced CDR3 bases are TGTGCCAGCAGCTCGACGGACAGGGGGGGCGAG.

This clone appeared a few times. The DNA ends 3 residues before the CDR3 does, and the rest of the CDR3 is filled in from the germline J gene. The rearrangement joins TRBV20-1 to TRBJ1-5, with no clear D. Germline CDR1 is DFQATT and CDR2 is SNEGSKA (reference sequence). The CDR3 consists of 12 residues. Trimming cost V 2 bases and J 3 bases, with 5 bases left between them. The CDR3: CSARRHNQPQHF. CDR3 DNA, as far as it was read: TGCAGTGCTAGAAGACACAATCAGCCC.

In this sample, this clone turned up many times. Sequencing ends 3 residues short of the CDR3 end; the germline J gene provides the rest. The chain couples TRBV20-1 to TRBJ2-1, with a possible D match to TRBD2 (5 bases). The CDR3 runs to 16 residues. The germline V gene encodes CDR1 DFQATT and CDR2 SNEGSKA (reference sequence). The V and J ends lost 5 bases and 0 bases respectively, with 17 bases between them. CDR3 DNA, as far as it was read: TGCAGTGCTGCTCGGACGGGGAAAAGCTCCTACAATGAG. It is translated as CSAARTGKSSYNE. The whole CDR3 protein is CSAARTGKSSYNEQFF.

The table lists this clone with many counts. Read coverage stops 3 residues before the CDR3 terminus; the germline J gene supplies the remainder. The chain has TRBV5-3 and TRBJ1-1; D is ambiguous. TRBV5-3 qualifies as an ORF whose function is uncertain. The CDR3 has 16 residues. V was trimmed by 1 base and J by 0 bases, leaving 13 bases between them. CDR3 sequence: CARSLTRLSVNTEAFF. The CDR3 DNA, read in part, is TGTGCCAGAAGCTTGACACGCCTGAGTGTGAACACTGAA.

On this clone itself: The CDR3 extends 3 residues past the end of the read, so its final part is completed from the germline J gene. The rearrangement links TRBV6-4 to TRBJ2-1, with 10 bases lining up with TRBD2. The ends lost 8 bases at V and 6 bases at J; junction bases unmatched: 10. Per the germline V gene, CDR1 is MRHNA and CDR2 is SNTAGT. The CDR3 is 15 amino acids. CDR3 loop: CASRFSGGAANEQFF. The part of the CDR3 DNA that was read is TGTGCCAGCCGATTCAGCGGGGGGGCCGCCAATGAG.